A selection of T cell receptor beta chains follows, all from one sample in a study of radiation and T cells in renal cell carcinoma. Data came from immunoSEQ multiplex PCR; TCRdb stores just in-frame clones and leaves some out. The sample has tens of thousands of clones; under 90% are singletons. Sequences were derived from blood, sampled from a patient whose treatment included radiotherapy and nephrectomy. Receptor source: a man aged 60-69 years with renal cell carcinoma. Both conserved end residues are trimmed from each CDR3.

>TRBV27|TRBJ2-1
ASSFTSGSVHEQF
>TRBV7-8|TRBJ2-2
ASSSRRVGELF
>TRBV18|TRBJ2-7
ASSPDDYWGSYEQY
>TRBV2|TRBJ2-1
ASSEDRQGYNEQF
>TRBV10-1|TRBJ2-5
ASSDDRAGWTETQY
>TRBV19|TRBJ1-1
ASSIGQYTEAF
>TRBV30|TRBJ1-1
AWRPRARDTEAF
>TRBV2|TRBJ2-7
ASKTGPGQLYEQY
>TRBV11-2|TRBJ2-7
ASSFGRRSYEQY
>TRBV6-1|TRBJ2-5
ASSESRETQY
>TRBV6-1|TRBJ2-3
ASSATDSDTQY
>TRBV29-1|TRBJ2-2
SVQGAGELF
>TRBV5-1|TRBJ2-2
ASSRLAPNTGELF
>TRBV5-6|TRBJ1-2
ASSWQGARNYGYT
>TRBV6-5|TRBJ2-7
ASSYPRTSEPDEQY
>TRBV7-7|TRBJ2-5
ASSLGGSQETQY
>TRBV10-3|TRBJ1-5
ATQGIFTNQPQH
>TRBV6-6|TRBJ1-1
ASSYSGLRGAF
>TRBV30|TRBJ2-3
AWSLAGDTDTQY
>TRBV18|TRBJ2-4
ASSPSAKNIQY
>TRBV19|TRBJ1-5
ASSIQGGTQPQH
>TRBV11-3|TRBJ2-1
ASSFYSGVDNEQF
>TRBV29-1|TRBJ2-1
SGRTSVNEQF
>TRBV4-1|TRBJ1-4
ASSQEGIGGLGEKLF
>TRBV19|TRBJ2-3
ASSIGWREGSTDTQY
>TRBV7-3|TRBJ1-2
ASSGTGGVGYT
>TRBV19|TRBJ1-5
ASSIGWTGNQPQH
>TRBV29-1|TRBJ2-3
SGDTQY
>TRBV28|TRBJ2-4
ASTTGTGGGY
>TRBV5-1|TRBJ2-5
ASSLGRIETQY
>TRBV21-1|TRBJ1-5
ASSSQPQH
>TRBV4-1|TRBJ2-7
ASSQRNEAGGLVGEQY
>TRBV28|TRBJ2-7
ASSLGDRVEQY
>TRBV5-4|TRBJ2-1
ASSDGGQGHYNEQF
>TRBV7-9|TRBJ2-3
ASSLLGGNTDTQY
>TRBV6-5|TRBJ1-4
ASSPTGSNEKLF
>TRBV7-9|TRBJ2-7
ASSPVTSGSGEQY
>TRBV18|TRBJ2-7
ASSLINRGGEQY
>TRBV2|TRBJ2-1
ASRVLGQVSYNEQF
>TRBV7-9|TRBJ2-7
ASSLGGSGYEQY
>TRBV5-1|TRBJ2-3
ASSSTDTQY
>TRBV30|TRBJ1-3
AWSVSGGSGNTIY
>TRBV28|TRBJ2-3
ASSLPGSTDTQY
>TRBV29-1|TRBJ2-5
SVSPTPSGEETQY
>TRBV6-1|TRBJ1-1
ASSARVGVTEAF
>TRBV10-2|TRBJ1-3
ASSQQRGNTIY
>TRBV15|TRBJ2-5
ATRVSVPRRWAETQY